The subject of this entry is one TCR beta chain. Read coverage stops 3 residues before the CDR3 terminus; the germline J gene supplies the remainder. TCRdb's table, derived via immunoSEQ multiplex PCR, lists solely in-frame clones and lacks some. The sample yields 15,000 to 20,000 clones, of which the top ten take up roughly 6.8%. Per the germline V gene, CDR1 is MDHEN and CDR2 is SYDVKM. V lost 9 bases and J lost 0, with 11 bases in between. The CDR3 contains 13 residues. This record comes from a study of T cells in women clearing cervical HPV infection. Sequencing was carried out using blood buffy coat. This TCR was recovered from a woman aged 18-70 years with a cervical HPV16 infection that either progressed to CIN3+ or cleared (not recorded which). The chain has TRBV28 and TRBJ1-2; D is undetermined. CDR3 DNA (partial): TGTGCCAGTTACTTTCCCCCTAACTATGGC. Translated: CASYFPPNYG. The full CDR3 is CASYFPPNYGYTF.